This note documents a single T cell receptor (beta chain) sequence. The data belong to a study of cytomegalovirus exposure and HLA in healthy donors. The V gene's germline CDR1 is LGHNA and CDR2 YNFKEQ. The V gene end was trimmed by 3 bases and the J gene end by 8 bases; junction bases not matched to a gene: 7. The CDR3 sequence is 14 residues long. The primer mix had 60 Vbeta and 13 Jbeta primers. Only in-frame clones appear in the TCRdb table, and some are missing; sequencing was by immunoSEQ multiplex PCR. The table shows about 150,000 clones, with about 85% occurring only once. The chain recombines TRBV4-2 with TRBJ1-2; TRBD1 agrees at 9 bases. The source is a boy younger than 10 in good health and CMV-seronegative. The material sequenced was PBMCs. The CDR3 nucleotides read TGTGCCAGCAGCCAGGACAGGGGAAGTAGCGGCTACACCTTC. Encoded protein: CASSQDRGSSGYTF.